This T cell receptor beta chain was retrieved from a study of shared clonotypes between healthy human individuals. Study-level points and caveats: How much donors shared clonotypes was expected to be affected by sequencing depth. When naive CD4 clonotypes were compared across several donors, roughly 4.9% were shared.

Over several immunoSEQ plates, each subset's genomic DNA was distributed in even portions. TCRdb keeps only in-frame clones here, not all; method: immunoSEQ multiplex PCR. The sample records approximately 1.5 million clones, around 98.5% being singletons. CDR1 PRHDT and CDR2 FYEKMQ come from the germline V gene (reference sequence). The junction had 1 base not matched to a gene; V was cut back by 3 bases and J by 1 base. The CDR3 spans 15 residues. On this clone: The target antigen is unknown.

Sequenced input: naive CD4+ T cells sorted from blood. Subset of the sample: CD45RA+ positively selected. The receptor comes from a man aged 25 to 40 in good health. This rearrangement joins TRBV13 to TRBJ2-2; TRBD2 aligns across 8 bases. Here the CDR3 DNA reads TGTGCCAGCAGCTTTAGCGGGAAGAACACCGGGGAGCTGTTTTTT. Translated: CASSFSGKNTGELFF.